These 9 T cell receptor beta chains were sequenced from one sample in a study of OX40 agonist ivuxolimab in advanced cancers. Measured with immunoSEQ multiplex PCR; TCRdb has only the in-frame clones, and not every one. The sample yields about 73,000 clones, almost 90% seen once. Sequenced here: CD4+ or CD8+ T cells sorted from blood, sampled in a trial of the OX40 agonist ivuxolimab. These receptors were collected from an adult with an advanced solid tumor such as melanoma, head and neck, liver or kidney cancer.

V gene TRBV7-2 combines with J gene TRBJ2-3, with 9 bases identical to TRBD2. Looked up from germline, CDR1 is SGHTA and CDR2 is FQGNSA. The CDR3 totals 16 residues. The J segment lost 2 bases and the V segment lost 3 bases, leaving 6 bases of the junction unmatched. In DNA, the CDR3 is TGTGCCAGCAGCTTCAGCAGCGGGAGGCCCACAGATACGCAGTATTTT. As protein: CASSFSSGRPTDTQYF.

V and J are TRBV7-3 and TRBJ1-2; 9 bases line up with TRBD1. The CDR3 totals 13 residues. The V gene's germline CDR1 is SGHTA and CDR2 FQGTGA. V dropped 5 bases and J dropped 8; count of bases not matched to a gene: 6. The CDR3 sequence is CASSPHRGQGYTF. The CDR3 region has the DNA TGTGCCAGCAGCCCGCACAGGGGGCAAGGCTACACCTTC.

The gene calls are TRBV6-6 and TRBJ2-1; TRBD1 might be the D (6 bases). Trimming pared 2 bases from V and 7 bases from J, leaving 18 bases between. Germline V CDR1 and CDR2: MNHNY, SVGAGI (reference sequence). The CDR3 runs 16 residues. DNA of the CDR3: TGTGCCAGCAGTTACCCTTTAAGGGACAATAAAAATGAGCAGTTCTTC. Translating it yields CASSYPLRDNKNEQFF.

This clone was seen only once. V is TRBV6-4 and J is TRBJ2-3; D possibly corresponds to TRBD1 (5 bases). This CDR3 comprises 14 residues. CDR1 and CDR2 from the germline V gene are MRHNA and SNTAGT. V lost 8 bases, J lost 0 bases, and 12 bases lay in between. CDR3 in DNA: TGTGCCAGCTCCGACAGCTCTAGCACAGATACGCAGTATTTT. Translation: CASSDSSSTDTQYF.

The chain is built from TRBV29-1 and TRBJ1-2; a possible D gene is TRBD1 (5 bases). The CDR3 spans 14 residues. Trimming stripped 0 bases from V and 4 bases from J, with 12 bases between. Germline loops: CDR1 SQVTM, CDR2 ANQGSEA. The CDR3 loop reads CSVEDGRGGYGYTF. CDR3 nucleotide sequence: TGCAGCGTTGAAGATGGTAGGGGCGGCTATGGCTACACCTTC.

The J gene is TRBJ2-1, the V gene TRBV19, with a tentative D call TRBD2 (6 bases). The CDR3 sequence is 17 residues long. Germline CDR1 and CDR2: LNHDA and SQIVND (reference sequence). With 5 bases removed from V and 4 bases from J, the gap between germline ends came to 21 bases. The CDR3 DNA sequence: TGTGCCAGTAGTCCCCGTCTTTTGGGAGGCTCGTACAATGAGCAGTTCTTC. Protein: CASSPRLLGGSYNEQFF. Supplemented by reference TRBV19 and TRBJ2-1, the full variable domain reads DGGITQSPKYLFRKEGQNVTLSCEQNLNHDAMYWYRQDPGQGLRLIYYSQIVNDFQKGDIAEGYSVSREKKESFPLTVTSAQKNPTAFYLCASSPRLLGGSYNEQFFGPGTRLTVL.

This rearrangement joins TRBV7-9 to TRBJ2-3; TRBD2 matches at 11 bases. CDR1 and CDR2 from the germline V gene are SEHNR and FQNEAQ (reference sequence). The length of the CDR3 is 15 residues. V shed 2 bases, J shed 5 bases, and the junction held 3 bases outside the gene matches. The CDR3 sequence: CASSLTSGSRDTQYF. The CDR3 DNA is TGTGCCAGCAGCTTAACTAGCGGGAGTAGAGATACGCAGTATTTT.

The J gene is TRBJ2-1, the V gene TRBV27; 12 positions agree with TRBD1. Germline V gives CDR1 MNHEY, CDR2 SMNVEV (reference sequence). The CDR3 has 16 amino acids. V shed 4 bases, J shed 7 bases, and the junction held 8 bases outside the gene matches. As DNA, the CDR3 is TGTGCCAGCAGTTCCCTCGGGACAGGGGGCAGAAATGAGCAGTTCTTC. It translates to CASSSLGTGGRNEQFF.

This clone appeared a single time. The chain uses TRBV7-9 and TRBJ2-3; D unclear. The ends were cut back, 8 bases at V and 1 base at J, with 10 bases in the middle. Germline V CDR1 and CDR2: SEHNR, FQNEAQ (reference sequence). The CDR3 runs 13 residues. CDR3 sequence: CASARHGTDTQYF. The CDR3 DNA follows: TGTGCCAGCGCCCGGCATGGCACAGATACGCAGTATTTT.